This T cell receptor beta chain is drawn from a study of blood T cell repertoires in COVID-19. V lost 0 bases and J 7 bases, leaving 13 bases between the germline ends. The CDR3 spans 16 residues. CDR1 LGHNA and CDR2 YSLEER come from the germline V gene. As originally analysed: Amplification of reference gene primers was used by the study to estimate nucleated cell counts. Clones were read by immunoSEQ multiplex PCR, and TCRdb kept only the in-frame ones, dropping some. V and J calls plus clone size are reproduced from that table; the DNA served to infer D and trimming. This table holds approximately 300,000 clones, nearly 90% found once.

This receptor was identified in a woman aged 40-49 years with COVID-19, enrolled during active disease. The specimen sequenced was peripheral blood. V usage is TRBV4-3 and J usage is TRBJ1-6; D unresolved. CDR3 sequence reads: CASSQDLVTPNSPLHF. Here the CDR3 DNA reads TGCGCCAGCAGCCAAGATTTGGTGACACCCAATTCACCCCTCCACTTT.